Following are 17 T cell receptor beta chains from one sample sequenced in a study of cytomegalovirus exposure and HLA in healthy donors. The PCR had 60 Vbeta and 13 Jbeta primers. Method: immunoSEQ multiplex PCR; TCRdb's copy keeps in-frame clones and lacks some. The sample has more than 100,000 clones, over 60% seen once. The sequenced material came from PBMCs. These receptors all stem from a woman aged 60-75 years in good health and CMV-seronegative.

The chain links TRBV7-6 to TRBJ1-5, with 7 bases lining up with TRBD1. V trimming: 3 bases; J trimming: 7 bases; junction bases outside the gene matches: 6. The germline CDR1 and CDR2 sequences are SGHVS and FNYEAQ. The CDR3 is 14 residues long. Here the CDR3 DNA reads TGTGCCAGCAGCTTGGGGACAGAGGGGCAGCCCCAGCATTTT. It codes for CASSLGTEGQPQHF. Together with reference TRBV7-6 and TRBJ1-5, the CDR3 gives the full variable domain: GAGVSQSPRYKVTKRGQDVALRCDPISGHVSLYWYRQALGQGPEFLTYFNYEAQQDKSGLPNDRFSAERPEGSISTLTIQRTEQRDSAMYRCASSLGTEGQPQHFGDGTRLSIL.

The rearrangement joins TRBV5-1 to TRBJ1-3; no clear D gene. Germline lookup yields CDR1 SGHRS and CDR2 YFSETQ. The CDR3 spans 15 residues. V lost 0 bases to trimming and J lost 4 bases, with 11 bases between them. CDR3 DNA: TGCGCCAGCAGCTTGGATGCCGGTTTGGGAAACACCATATATTTT. Protein sequence: CASSLDAGLGNTIYF.

The chain combines TRBV11-3 with TRBJ2-7, with D possibly TRBD2 on 6 matching bases. V lost 11 bases and J 12 bases, leaving 32 bases between the germline ends. This CDR3 has 15 residues. Germline CDR1 SGHNT, CDR2 YENEEA. CDR3 DNA: TGTGCCTCGTCTAGGGGTCCGGACCCCGGGACTCGAACGTACTTC. Amino acid sequence: CASSRGPDPGTRTYF.

A single count supports this clone. The rearrangement links TRBV19 to TRBJ2-2; the match to TRBD1 covers 8 bases. V lost 1 base, J lost 4 bases, and 8 bases stayed unmatched. CDR3 size: 17 residues. Germline CDR1 is LNHDA and CDR2 is SQIVND (reference sequence). CDR3 region: CASSIGGQAVSTGELFF. The DNA for the CDR3 is TGTGCCAGTAGTATAGGGGGACAGGCGGTGTCCACCGGGGAGCTGTTTTTT.

With respect to this clone: Other nucleotide sequences in the sample specify the same CDR3. This chain uses TRBV29-1 with TRBJ2-7; possible D gene TRBD2, 5 bases. V lost 5 bases, J lost 7 bases, and 15 bases lay in between. CDR1 SQVTM and CDR2 ANQGSEA come from the germline V gene. The CDR3 totals 12 residues. CDR3 bases: TGCAGCGTTCCCGGAACAGCGGAGGAGCAGTACTTC. Residues: CSVPGTAEEQYF.

This clone was counted a few times. V gene TRBV5-4 combines with J gene TRBJ2-1; a weak D match, TRBD1 (6 bases). V was shortened by 4 bases and J by 5 bases, with 13 bases between the two germline ends. CDR1 and CDR2 (germline): SGHNT, YYREEE (reference sequence). CDR3 size: 14 residues. Here the CDR3 reads CASSQPGQNNEQFF. CDR3 nucleotides: TGTGCCAGCAGCCAACCCGGACAGAACAATGAGCAGTTCTTC.

The rearrangement links TRBV30 to TRBJ1-2, with D uncertain. In germline, CDR1 is GTSNPN, CDR2 SVGIG (reference sequence). This CDR3 region has 13 residues. V lost 3 bases, J lost 4 bases, and 12 bases lay in between. This chain's CDR3 is CAWSEDSFYGYTF. CDR3 DNA: TGTGCCTGGAGCGAGGACTCTTTCTATGGCTACACCTTC.

The genes are TRBV11-2 and TRBJ1-1, with unresolved D. This CDR3 is 12 amino acids long. Germline V gives CDR1 SGHAT, CDR2 FQNNGV. V gave up 5 bases and J gave up 4 bases, with 8 bases separating them. The CDR3, as DNA: TGTGCCAGCAGCAAAATATCCACTGAAGCTTTCTTT. Its protein is CASSKISTEAFF.

The gene calls are TRBV7-8 and TRBJ2-3; 11 bases map to TRBD2. Germline V lookup: CDR1 SGHVS, CDR2 FQNEAQ. J gave up 1 base and V 5 bases, and 5 bases lay outside the gene matches. The CDR3 spans 16 residues. CDR3 nucleotides: TGTGCCAGCAGCCTCCCACTAGCGGGGGGCACAGATACGCAGTATTTT. Protein sequence: CASSLPLAGGTDTQYF.

The chain employs TRBV19 and TRBJ2-5; 9 bases are a match to TRBD2. Germline loops: CDR1 LNHDA, CDR2 SQIVND (reference sequence). The CDR3 loop spans 12 amino acids. Unmatched junction bases numbered 8, after V lost 11 bases and J lost 7 bases. The CDR3 loop is CAAGGGLGTQYF. In DNA, the CDR3 is TGTGCCGCGGGAGGGGGGCTGGGGACCCAGTACTTC.

This chain connects TRBV30 to TRBJ2-3; D is unresolved. This CDR3 contains 13 residues. The ends were cut back, 0 bases at V and 4 bases at J, with 8 bases in the middle. Germline V gene data show CDR1 as GTSNPN and CDR2 as SVGIG (reference sequence). CDR3 nucleotides: TGTGCCTGGAGTGTACGTCTAGCAGATACGCAGTATTTT. Protein product: CAWSVRLADTQYF.

The CDR3: CASTYRDRQNTPEAFF. The CDR3 region has the DNA TGTGCCAGTACCTACCGGGACAGGCAAAACACCCCAGAAGCTTTCTTT. The rearrangement links TRBV19 to TRBJ1-1, with 8 bases fitting TRBD1. CDR1 and CDR2 (germline): LNHDA, SQIVND (reference sequence). The CDR3 sequence is 16 residues long. V dropped 7 bases and J dropped 8; count of bases not matched to a gene: 18.

The chain combines TRBV27 with TRBJ2-2, with 11 bases aligning to TRBD2. The CDR3 is made up of 16 amino acids. Germline CDR1 reads MNHEY; CDR2 reads SMNVEV (reference sequence). J lost 6 bases, V lost 8 bases, and 11 bases had no gene match. The CDR3 DNA follows: TGTGCCAGCGGATTAGCGGGAGGGCCGCGCGCCGGGGAGCTGTTTTTT. Translated, it gives CASGLAGGPRAGELFF.

The chain couples TRBV9 to TRBJ2-3; TRBD2 agrees at 8 bases. V dropped 6 bases and J dropped 4; count of bases not matched to a gene: 10. Germline lookup yields CDR1 SGDLS and CDR2 YYNGEE. The CDR3 runs to 15 residues. CDR3 in DNA: TGTGCCAGCACCCCCATAGCGGGGCTGTCAGATACGCAGTATTTT. This translates into CASTPIAGLSDTQYF.

As regards this clone: The identical CDR3 is also encoded by other nucleotide sequences in the sample. The chain uses TRBV6-5 and TRBJ2-7, with D tentatively TRBD1 (6 bases). V shed 2 bases and J shed 0 bases, with 8 bases lying between them. CDR3 length: 14 amino acids. Per germline, CDR1 MNHEY and CDR2 SVGAGI. The CDR3 is CASSYGRGSYEQYF. CDR3 DNA sequence: TGTGCCAGCAGTTACGGCAGGGGCTCCTACGAGCAGTACTTC.

V gene TRBV13 combines with J gene TRBJ1-3; no clear D gene. In germline, CDR1 is PRHDT, CDR2 FYEKMQ (reference sequence). Trimming stripped 6 bases from V and 4 bases from J, with 10 bases between. CDR3 length equals 13 residues. CDR3 in DNA: TGTGCCAGCAGGGACCCGGGGGGAAACACCATATATTTT. This codes for CASRDPGGNTIYF.

The chain carries TRBV6-1 and TRBJ1-2, with 9 bases fitting TRBD1. The CDR3 has 16 amino acids. From germline, CDR1 is MNHNS and CDR2 SASEGT. The J segment lost 7 bases and the V segment lost 1 base, leaving 10 bases of the junction unmatched. The CDR3 region has the DNA TGTGCCAGCAGTGAAGGTTTCGGGACAGGGTCGTCTGGCTACACCTTC. Translating it yields CASSEGFGTGSSGYTF.